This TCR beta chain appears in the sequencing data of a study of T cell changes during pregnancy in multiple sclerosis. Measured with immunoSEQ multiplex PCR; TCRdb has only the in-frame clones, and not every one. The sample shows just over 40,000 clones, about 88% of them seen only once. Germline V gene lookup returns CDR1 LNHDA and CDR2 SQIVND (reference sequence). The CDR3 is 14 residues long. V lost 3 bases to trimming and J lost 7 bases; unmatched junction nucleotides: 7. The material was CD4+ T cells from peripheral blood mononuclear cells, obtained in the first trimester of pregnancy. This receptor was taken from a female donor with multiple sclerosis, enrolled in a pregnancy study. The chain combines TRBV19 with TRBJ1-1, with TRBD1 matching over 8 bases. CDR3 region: CASSMGQASREAFF. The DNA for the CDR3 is TGTGCCAGTAGTATGGGACAGGCCTCCCGTGAAGCTTTCTTT.